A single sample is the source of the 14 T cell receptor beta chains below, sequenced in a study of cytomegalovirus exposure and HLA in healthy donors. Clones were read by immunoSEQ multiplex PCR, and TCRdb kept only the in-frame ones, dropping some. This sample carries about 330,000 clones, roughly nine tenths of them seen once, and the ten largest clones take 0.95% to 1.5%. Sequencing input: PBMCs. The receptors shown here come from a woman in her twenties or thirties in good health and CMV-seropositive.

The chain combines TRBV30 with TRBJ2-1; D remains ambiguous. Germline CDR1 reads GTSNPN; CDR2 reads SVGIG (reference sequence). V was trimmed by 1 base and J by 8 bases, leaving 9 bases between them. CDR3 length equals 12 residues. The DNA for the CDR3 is TGTGCCTGGAGTGATGGGGTGTATGAGCAGTTCTTC. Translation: CAWSDGVYEQFF.

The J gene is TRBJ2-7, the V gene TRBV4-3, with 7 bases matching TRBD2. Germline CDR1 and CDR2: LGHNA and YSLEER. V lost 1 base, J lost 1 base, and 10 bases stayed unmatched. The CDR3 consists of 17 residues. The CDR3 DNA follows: TGCGCCAGCAGCCAAGTAGGGCCGGGAGGTATTTCCTACGAGCAGTACTTC. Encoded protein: CASSQVGPGGISYEQYF.

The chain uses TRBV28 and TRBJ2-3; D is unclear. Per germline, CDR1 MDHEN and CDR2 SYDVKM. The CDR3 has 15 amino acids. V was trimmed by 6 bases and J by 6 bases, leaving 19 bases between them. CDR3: CASRRIRSTWDTQYF. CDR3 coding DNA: TGTGCCAGCAGGAGGATAAGGTCTACTTGGGATACGCAGTATTTT.

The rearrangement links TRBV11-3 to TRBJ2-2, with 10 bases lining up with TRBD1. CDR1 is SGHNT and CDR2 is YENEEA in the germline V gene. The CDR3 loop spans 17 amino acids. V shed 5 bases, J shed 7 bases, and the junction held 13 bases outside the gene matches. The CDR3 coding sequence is TGTGCCAGCAGCCCACTTATAGGGGACAGGGGAGTCGGGGAGCTGTTTTTT. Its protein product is CASSPLIGDRGVGELFF. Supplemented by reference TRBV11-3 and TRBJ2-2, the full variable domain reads EAGVVQSPRYKIIEKKQPVAFWCNPISGHNTLYWYLQNLGQGPELLIRYENEEAVDDSQLPKDRFSAERLKGVDSTLKIQPAELGDSAVYLCASSPLIGDRGVGELFFGEGSRLTVL.

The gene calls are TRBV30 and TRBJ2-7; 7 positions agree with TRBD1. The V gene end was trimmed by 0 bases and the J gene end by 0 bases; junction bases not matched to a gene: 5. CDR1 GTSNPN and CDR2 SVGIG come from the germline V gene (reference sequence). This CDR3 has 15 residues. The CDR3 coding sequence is TGTGCCTGGAGTGTAGGGCAGGGGGTCTCCTACGAGCAGTACTTC. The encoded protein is CAWSVGQGVSYEQYF. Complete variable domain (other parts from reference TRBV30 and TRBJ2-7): SQTIHQWPATLVQPVGSPLSLECTVEGTSNPNLYWYRQAAGRGLQLLFYSVGIGQISSEVPQNLSASRPQDRQFILSSKKLLLSDSGFYLCAWSVGQGVSYEQYFGPGTRLTVT.

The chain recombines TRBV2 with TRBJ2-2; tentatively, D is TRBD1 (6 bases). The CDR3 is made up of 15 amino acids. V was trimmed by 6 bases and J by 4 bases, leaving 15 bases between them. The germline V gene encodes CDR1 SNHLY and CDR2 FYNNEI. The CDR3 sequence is CASSPGHRSTGELFF. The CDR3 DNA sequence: TGTGCCAGCAGCCCGGGACACAGGAGCACCGGGGAGCTGTTTTTT.

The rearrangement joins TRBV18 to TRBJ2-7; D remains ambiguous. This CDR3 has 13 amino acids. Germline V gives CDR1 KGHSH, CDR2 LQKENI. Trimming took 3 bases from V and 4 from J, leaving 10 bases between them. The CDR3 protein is CASSPVQSYEQYF. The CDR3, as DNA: TGTGCCAGCTCACCGGTTCAGTCTTACGAGCAGTACTTC.

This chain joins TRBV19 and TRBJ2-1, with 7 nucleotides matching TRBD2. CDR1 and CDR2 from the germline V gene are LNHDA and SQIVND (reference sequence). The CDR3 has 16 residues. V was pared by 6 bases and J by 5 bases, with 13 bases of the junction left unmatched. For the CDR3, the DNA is TGTGCCAGTAGGGGCTTGGCGGGAGAGTATAACAATGAGCAGTTCTTC. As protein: CASRGLAGEYNNEQFF.

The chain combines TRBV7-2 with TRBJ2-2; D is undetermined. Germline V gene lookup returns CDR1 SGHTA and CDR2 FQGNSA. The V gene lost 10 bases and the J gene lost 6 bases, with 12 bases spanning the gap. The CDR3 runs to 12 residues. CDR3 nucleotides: TGTGCCATCCCAATTCTGTCCGGGGAGCTGTTTTTT. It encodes CAIPILSGELFF.

The CDR3 loop is CSVERGTDTQYF. In nucleotides, the CDR3 is TGCAGCGTTGAGCGGGGCACAGATACGCAGTATTTT. The rearrangement joins TRBV29-1 to TRBJ2-3; D perhaps matches TRBD2 (5 bases). The CDR3 spans 12 residues. Germline V CDR1 and CDR2: SQVTM, ANQGSEA. Trimming left V 3 bases short and J 1 base short, with 5 bases between.

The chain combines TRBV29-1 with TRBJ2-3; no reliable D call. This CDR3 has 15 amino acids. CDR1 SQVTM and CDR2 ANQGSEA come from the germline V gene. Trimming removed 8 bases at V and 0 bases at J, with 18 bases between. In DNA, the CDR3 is TGCAGCACTGAGCCGTCCGCTAAGAGCACAGATACGCAGTATTTT. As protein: CSTEPSAKSTDTQYF.

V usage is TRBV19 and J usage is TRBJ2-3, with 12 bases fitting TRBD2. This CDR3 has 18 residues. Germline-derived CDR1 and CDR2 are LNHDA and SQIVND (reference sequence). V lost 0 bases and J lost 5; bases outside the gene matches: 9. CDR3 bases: TGTGCCAGTAGTATAGATCTGGCTAGCGGGGGGGATAAAGATACGCAGTATTTT. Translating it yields CASSIDLASGGDKDTQYF.

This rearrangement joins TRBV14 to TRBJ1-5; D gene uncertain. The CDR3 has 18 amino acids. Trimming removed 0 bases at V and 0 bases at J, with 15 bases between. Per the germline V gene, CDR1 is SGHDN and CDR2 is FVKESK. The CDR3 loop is CASSQDGPAAYSNQPQHF. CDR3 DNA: TGTGCCAGCAGCCAAGATGGTCCGGCAGCATATAGCAATCAGCCCCAGCATTTT.

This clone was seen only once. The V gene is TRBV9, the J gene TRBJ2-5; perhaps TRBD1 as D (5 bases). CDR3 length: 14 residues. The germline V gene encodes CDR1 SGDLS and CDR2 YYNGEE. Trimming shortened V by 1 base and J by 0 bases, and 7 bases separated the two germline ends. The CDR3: CASSVSGNQETQYF. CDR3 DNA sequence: TGTGCCAGCAGCGTATCAGGGAACCAAGAGACCCAGTACTTC.